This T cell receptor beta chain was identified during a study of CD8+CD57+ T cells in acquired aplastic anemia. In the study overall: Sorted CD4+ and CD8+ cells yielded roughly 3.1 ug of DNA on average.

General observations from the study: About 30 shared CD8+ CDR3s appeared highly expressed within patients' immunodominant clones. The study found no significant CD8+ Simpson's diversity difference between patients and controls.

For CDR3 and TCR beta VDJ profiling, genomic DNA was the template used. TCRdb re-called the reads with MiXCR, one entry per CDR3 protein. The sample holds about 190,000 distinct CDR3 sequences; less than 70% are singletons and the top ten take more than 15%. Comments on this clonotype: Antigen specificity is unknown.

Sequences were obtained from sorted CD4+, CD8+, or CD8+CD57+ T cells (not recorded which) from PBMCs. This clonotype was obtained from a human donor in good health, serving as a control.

In DNA form, the CDR3 reads TGTGCCAGCAGTGATTCCGGGACAGAGATCTACGAGCAGTACTTC. Protein: CASSDSGTEIYEQYF. The rearrangement joins TRBV25-1 to TRBJ2-7; 7 bases map to TRBD1. J lost 3 bases, V lost 3 bases, and 8 bases had no gene match. This CDR3 is 15 amino acids long. CDR1 and CDR2 (germline): MGHDK, SYGVNS.